The rows below give T cell receptor beta chains drawn from one sample of a study of Ad26.COV2.S vaccination and SARS-CoV-2 variants. Produced via immunoSEQ multiplex PCR; TCRdb's table is partial and in-frame only. The table has some 480,000 clones, roughly 85% seen once. Material: peripheral blood, obtained in a trial of Ad26.COV2.S vaccine versus placebo. These receptors were taken from a person aged 18 to 65 who received the Ad26.COV2.S COVID-19 vaccine or a placebo. Both conserved end residues are part of each CDR3. The D gene is left open where the match is weak. Size is stated for part of the rows, as once, few or many counts, or as a class when the clone is expanded.

j_call v_call clone_size d_call cdr3_aa cdr3_nt
TRBJ2-4 TRBV3-1/TRBV3-2 - - CASSTVLAKNIQYF TGTGCCAGCTCAACAGTTCTAGCCAAAAACATTCAGTACTTC
TRBJ2-5 TRBV28 - TRBD1 CASSSAWTGKKETQYF TGTGCCAGCAGTTCCGCCTGGACAGGGAAAAAGGAGACCCAGTACTTC
TRBJ2-6 TRBV5-1 - - CASSGGLENSGANVLTF TGCGCCAGCAGCGGGGGACTCGAAAACTCTGGGGCCAACGTCCTGACTTTC
TRBJ1-2 TRBV30 - TRBD1 CAWSSGQGGYTF TGTGCCTGGAGTTCTGGACAGGGAGGCTACACCTTC
TRBJ2-3 TRBV4-2 - - CASSQERADLYTDTQYF TGTGCCAGCAGCCAAGAAAGGGCGGACCTTTACACAGATACGCAGTATTTT
TRBJ1-5 TRBV30 - - CAWSEGGRSNQPQHF TGTGCCTGGAGTGAGGGGGGCCGGTCAAATCAGCCCCAGCATTTT
TRBJ1-4 TRBV5-1 - - CASSLTYDNEKLFF TGCGCCAGCAGCTTGACCTATGATAATGAAAAACTGTTTTTT
TRBJ1-5 TRBV6-1 - - CASSENVLRNQPQHF TGTGCCAGCAGTGAAAATGTCCTTCGGAATCAGCCCCAGCATTTT
TRBJ2-1 TRBV18 few - CASSRQNEQFF TGTGCCAGCTCCCGGCAAAATGAGCAGTTCTTC
TRBJ1-1 TRBV29-1 - - CSVGITDMNTEAFF TGCAGCGTTGGGATCACGGACATGAACACTGAAGCTTTCTTT
TRBJ2-5 TRBV9 few - CASSVRGAPETQYF TGTGCCAGCAGCGTACGGGGGGCACCAGAGACCCAGTACTTC
TRBJ1-1 TRBV9 - - CASSPLLGNTEAFF TGTGCCAGCAGCCCCCTGCTTGGGAACACTGAAGCTTTCTTT
TRBJ2-7 TRBV4-2 once - CASLAPYGEQYF TGTGCCAGCCTGGCCCCCTACGGCGAGCAGTACTTC
TRBJ1-2 TRBV7-9 - TRBD1 CASSLNAGGADGYTF TGTGCCAGCAGCCTCAATGCAGGGGGCGCAGATGGCTACACCTTC
TRBJ2-7 TRBV9 - TRBD2 CASSEGLADTYEQYF TGTGCCAGCAGCGAGGGACTAGCTGATACCTACGAGCAGTACTTC
TRBJ1-1 TRBV27 - - CASSLGYERGNTEAFF TGTGCCAGCAGTTTAGGGTACGAGAGGGGGAACACTGAAGCTTTCTTT
TRBJ1-2 TRBV5-4 - - CASTLSDRLYGYTF TGTGCCAGCACCTTATCGGACAGACTCTATGGCTACACCTTC
TRBJ1-2 TRBV12-5 - - CASGLGRLGRNYGYTF TGTGCTAGTGGTTTGGGTAGACTAGGACGCAACTATGGCTACACCTTC
TRBJ2-3 TRBV20-1 - - CSATVVDTQYF TGCAGTGCTACTGTGGTGGATACGCAGTATTTT
TRBJ1-1 TRBV5-1 once - CASSLDGTGLNTEAFF TGCGCCAGCAGCTTAGACGGGACCGGCCTGAACACTGAAGCTTTCTTT
TRBJ2-1 TRBV24-1 - - CATSDWDLVAQFF TGTGCCACCAGTGACTGGGACTTAGTCGCACAGTTCTTC
TRBJ2-5 TRBV10-2 once - CASSDRRERTQYF TGCGCCAGCAGTGACAGACGGGAGAGGACCCAGTACTTC